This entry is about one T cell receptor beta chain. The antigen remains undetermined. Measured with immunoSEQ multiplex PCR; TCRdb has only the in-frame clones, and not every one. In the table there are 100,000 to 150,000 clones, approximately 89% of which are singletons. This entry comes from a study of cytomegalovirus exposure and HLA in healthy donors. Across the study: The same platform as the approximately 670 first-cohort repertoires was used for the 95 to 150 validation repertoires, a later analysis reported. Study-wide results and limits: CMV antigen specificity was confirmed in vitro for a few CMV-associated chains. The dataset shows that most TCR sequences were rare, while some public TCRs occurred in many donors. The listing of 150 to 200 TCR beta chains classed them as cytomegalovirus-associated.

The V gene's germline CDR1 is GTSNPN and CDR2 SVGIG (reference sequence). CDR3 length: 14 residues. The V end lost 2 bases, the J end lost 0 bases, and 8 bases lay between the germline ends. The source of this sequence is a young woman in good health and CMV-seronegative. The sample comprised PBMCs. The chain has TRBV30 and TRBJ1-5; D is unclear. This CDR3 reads CAWSPTVSNQPQHF. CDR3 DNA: TGTGCCTGGAGTCCTACAGTTAGCAATCAGCCCCAGCATTTT.